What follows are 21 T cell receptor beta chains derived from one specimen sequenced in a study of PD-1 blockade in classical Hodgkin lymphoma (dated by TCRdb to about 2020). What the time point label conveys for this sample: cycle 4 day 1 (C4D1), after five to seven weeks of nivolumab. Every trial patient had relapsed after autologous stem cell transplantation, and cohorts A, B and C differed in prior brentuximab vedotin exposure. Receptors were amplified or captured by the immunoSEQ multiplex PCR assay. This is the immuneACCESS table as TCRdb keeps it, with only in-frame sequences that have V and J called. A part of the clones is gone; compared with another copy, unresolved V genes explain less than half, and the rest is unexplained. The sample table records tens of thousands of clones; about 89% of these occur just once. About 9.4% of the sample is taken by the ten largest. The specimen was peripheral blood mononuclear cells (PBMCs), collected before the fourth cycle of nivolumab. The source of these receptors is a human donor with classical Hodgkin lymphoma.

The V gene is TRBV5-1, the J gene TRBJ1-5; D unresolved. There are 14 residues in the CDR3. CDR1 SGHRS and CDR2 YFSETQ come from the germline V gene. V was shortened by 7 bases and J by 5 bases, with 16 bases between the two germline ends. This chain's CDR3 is CASLRSGSYQPQHF. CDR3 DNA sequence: TGCGCCAGCCTCCGATCCGGCTCCTATCAGCCCCAGCATTTT.

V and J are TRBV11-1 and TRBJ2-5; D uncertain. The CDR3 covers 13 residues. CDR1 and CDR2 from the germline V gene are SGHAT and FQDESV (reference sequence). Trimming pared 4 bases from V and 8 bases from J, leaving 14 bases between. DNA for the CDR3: TGTGCCAGCAGCTCGTCCGGGCCCCAAACCCAGTACTTC. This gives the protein CASSSSGPQTQYF.

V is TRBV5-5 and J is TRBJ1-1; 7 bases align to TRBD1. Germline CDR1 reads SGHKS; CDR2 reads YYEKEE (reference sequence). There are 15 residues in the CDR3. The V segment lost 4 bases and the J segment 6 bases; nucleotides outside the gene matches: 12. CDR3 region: CASSPLLNRGPEAFF. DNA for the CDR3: TGTGCCAGCAGCCCACTTTTGAACAGGGGCCCTGAAGCTTTCTTT.

The CDR3 here is CASGQGGTEAFF. CDR3 bases: TGTGCCAGTGGACAGGGGGGAACTGAAGCTTTCTTT. The rearrangement uses TRBV27 and TRBJ1-1, with 10 bases that match TRBD1. CDR3 length: 12 amino acids. Germline CDR1 MNHEY, CDR2 SMNVEV (reference sequence). Losses at the gene ends were 9 bases for V and 5 bases for J; bases not matched to a gene: 3.

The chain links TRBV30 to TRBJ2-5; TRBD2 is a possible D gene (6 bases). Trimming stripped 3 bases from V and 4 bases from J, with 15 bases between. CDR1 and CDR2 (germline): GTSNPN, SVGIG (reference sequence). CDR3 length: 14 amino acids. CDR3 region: CAWSLGGMGETQYF. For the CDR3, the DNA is TGTGCCTGGAGCTTGGGGGGAATGGGAGAGACCCAGTACTTC.

The CDR3 protein is CAIRFRDGSYEQYF. CDR3 bases: TGTGCCATCCGCTTTAGAGACGGTAGCTACGAGCAGTACTTC. The rearrangement links TRBV2 to TRBJ2-7, with D hard to call. The CDR3 spans 14 residues. Trimming left V 10 bases short and J 3 bases short, with 19 bases between. Germline lookup yields CDR1 SNHLY and CDR2 FYNNEI.

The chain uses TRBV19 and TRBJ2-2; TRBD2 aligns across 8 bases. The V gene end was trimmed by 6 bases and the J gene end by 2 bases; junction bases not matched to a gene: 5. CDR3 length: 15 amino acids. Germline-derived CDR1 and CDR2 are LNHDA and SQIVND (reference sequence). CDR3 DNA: TGTGCCAGTAGCTTACTAGCGGTTAACACCGGGGAGCTGTTTTTT. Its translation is CASSLLAVNTGELFF.

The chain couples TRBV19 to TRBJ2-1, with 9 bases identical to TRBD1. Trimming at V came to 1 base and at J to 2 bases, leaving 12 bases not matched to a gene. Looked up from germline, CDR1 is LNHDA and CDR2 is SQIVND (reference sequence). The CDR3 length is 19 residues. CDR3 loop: CASSIVGLRTGDPYNEQFF. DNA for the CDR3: TGTGCCAGTAGTATAGTGGGGTTGAGGACAGGGGACCCCTACAATGAGCAGTTCTTC. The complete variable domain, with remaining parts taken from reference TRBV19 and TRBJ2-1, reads DGGITQSPKYLFRKEGQNVTLSCEQNLNHDAMYWYRQDPGQGLRLIYYSQIVNDFQKGDIAEGYSVSREKKESFPLTVTSAQKNPTAFYLCASSIVGLRTGDPYNEQFFGPGTRLTVL.

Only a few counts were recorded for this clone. In DNA, the CDR3 is TGTGCCAGCAGCACAACACTCGGCACTGAAGCTTTCTTT. Translating it yields CASSTTLGTEAFF. The V and J genes are TRBV9 and TRBJ1-1; D remains unclear. Germline V gives CDR1 SGDLS, CDR2 YYNGEE. V lost 4 bases, J lost 4 bases, and 11 bases lay in between. CDR3 size: 13 residues.

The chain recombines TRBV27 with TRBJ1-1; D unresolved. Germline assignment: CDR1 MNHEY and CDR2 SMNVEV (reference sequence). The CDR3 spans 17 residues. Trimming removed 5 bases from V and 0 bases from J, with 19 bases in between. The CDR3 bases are TGTGCCAGCAGTATAAACTCCGAGACGGTCATGAACACTGAAGCTTTCTTT. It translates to CASSINSETVMNTEAFF.

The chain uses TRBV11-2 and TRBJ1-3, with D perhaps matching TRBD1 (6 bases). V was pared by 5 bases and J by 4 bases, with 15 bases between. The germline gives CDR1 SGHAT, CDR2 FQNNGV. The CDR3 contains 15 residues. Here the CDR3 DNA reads TGTGCCAGCAGCCGATACAAGGGACACGGAAACACCATATATTTT. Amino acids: CASSRYKGHGNTIYF.

The DNA of the CDR3 is TGTGCCAGCAGCTTCACACAGGATTACTATGGCTACACCTTC. This sequence encodes CASSFTQDYYGYTF. J is TRBJ1-2 and V is TRBV14, with D perhaps TRBD1 (5 bases). CDR1 is SGHDN and CDR2 is FVKESK in the germline V gene. The CDR3 consists of 14 residues. Trimming took 5 bases from V and 3 from J, leaving 13 bases between them.

The CDR3 DNA sequence: TGTGCCAGTAGTACCCAGACGGCCAGGTATTCACCCCTCCACTTT. Residues: CASSTQTARYSPLHF. The chain employs TRBV19 and TRBJ1-6; D is unresolved. In germline, CDR1 is LNHDA, CDR2 SQIVND (reference sequence). Trimming cost V 4 bases and J 8 bases, with 15 bases left between them. CDR3 length equals 15 residues. The full variable domain, its missing parts supplied by reference TRBV19 and TRBJ1-6, is DGGITQSPKYLFRKEGQNVTLSCEQNLNHDAMYWYRQDPGQGLRLIYYSQIVNDFQKGDIAEGYSVSREKKESFPLTVTSAQKNPTAFYLCASSTQTARYSPLHFGNGTRLTVT.

DNA of the CDR3: TGTGCCAGCAGCTTGGATGGCGATTGGAATTCACCCCTCCACTTT. Its protein product is CASSLDGDWNSPLHF. This sequence joins TRBV5-4 and TRBJ1-6; D not resolved. Germline CDR1 reads SGHNT; CDR2 reads YYREEE (reference sequence). The CDR3 totals 15 residues. The germline V and J ends were trimmed by 0 bases and 7 bases, with 11 bases remaining between them.

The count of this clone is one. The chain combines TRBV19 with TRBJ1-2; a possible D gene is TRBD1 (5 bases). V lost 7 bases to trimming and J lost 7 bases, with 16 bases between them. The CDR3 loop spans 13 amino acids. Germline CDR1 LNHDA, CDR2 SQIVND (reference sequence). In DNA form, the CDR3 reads TGTGCCAGTACCAAGGCGGGGCGGGCTGGCTACACCTTC. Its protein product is CASTKAGRAGYTF.

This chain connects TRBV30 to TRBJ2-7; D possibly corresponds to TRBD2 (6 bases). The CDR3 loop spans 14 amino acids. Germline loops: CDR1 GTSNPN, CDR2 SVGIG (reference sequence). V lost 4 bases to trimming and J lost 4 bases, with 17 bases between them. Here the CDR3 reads CAWTQRGFRYEQYF. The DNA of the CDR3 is TGTGCCTGGACCCAACGGGGGTTTAGGTACGAGCAGTACTTC.

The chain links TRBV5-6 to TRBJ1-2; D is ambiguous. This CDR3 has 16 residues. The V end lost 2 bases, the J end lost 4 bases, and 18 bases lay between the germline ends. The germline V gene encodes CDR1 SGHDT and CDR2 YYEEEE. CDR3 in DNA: TGTGCCAGCAGCTTAGGCTCCAGAGGGATAAGCTATGGCTACACCTTC. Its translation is CASSLGSRGISYGYTF.

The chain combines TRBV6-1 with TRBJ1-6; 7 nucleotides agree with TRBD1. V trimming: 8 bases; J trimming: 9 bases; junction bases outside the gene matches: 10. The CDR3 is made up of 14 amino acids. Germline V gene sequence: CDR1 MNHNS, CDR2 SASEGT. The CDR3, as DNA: TGTGCCAGCGATCGGACAGGAGGTAGTTCACCCCTCCACTTT. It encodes CASDRTGGSSPLHF.

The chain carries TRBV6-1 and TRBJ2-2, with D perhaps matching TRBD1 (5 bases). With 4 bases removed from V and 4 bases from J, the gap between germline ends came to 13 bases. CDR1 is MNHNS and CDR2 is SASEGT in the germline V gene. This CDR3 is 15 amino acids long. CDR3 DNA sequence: TGTGCCAGCAGTGCCCTGGACACTCCCACCGGGGAGCTGTTTTTT. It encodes CASSALDTPTGELFF.

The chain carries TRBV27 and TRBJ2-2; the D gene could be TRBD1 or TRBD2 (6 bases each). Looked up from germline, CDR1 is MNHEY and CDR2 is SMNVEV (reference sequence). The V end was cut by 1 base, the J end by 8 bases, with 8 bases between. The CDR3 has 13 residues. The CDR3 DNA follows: TGTGCCAGCAGTTTATGGGGGGCGGGGGAGCTGTTTTTT. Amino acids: CASSLWGAGELFF.

The CDR3 loop is CASSQDLGTGLGTGELFF. The CDR3 coding sequence is TGCGCCAGCAGCCAAGACCTTGGGACAGGGCTGGGTACCGGGGAGCTGTTTTTT. The chain recombines TRBV4-1 with TRBJ2-2; 9 nucleotides align to TRBD1. V lost 0 bases, J lost 5 bases, and 10 bases stayed unmatched. The CDR3 is 18 residues long. The germline V gene encodes CDR1 MGHRA and CDR2 YSYEKL.